This entry lists 24 T cell receptor beta chains sequenced from one sample in a study of blood T cell repertoires in COVID-19. Assay used: immunoSEQ multiplex PCR; TCRdb lists only in-frame clones, some missing. The sample contains 95,000 to 150,000 clones, approximately 90% of which appear only once. The sequenced sample was peripheral blood. The receptors derive from a human donor in a cohort sampled during active COVID-19.

The chain combines TRBV4-2 with TRBJ1-6; no clear D. The CDR3 is made up of 15 amino acids. The germline gives CDR1 LGHNA, CDR2 YNFKEQ. The V end was cut by 1 base, the J end by 8 bases, with 12 bases between. CDR3 sequence reads: CASSQGYVRDSPLHF. For the CDR3, the DNA is TGTGCCAGCAGCCAAGGATACGTTCGGGATTCACCCCTCCACTTT.

This clone occurred once. Here the CDR3 DNA reads TGTGCCAGCAGCCTCTTAGACACGTACACAGATACGCAGTATTTT. Translating it yields CASSLLDTYTDTQYF. The gene calls are TRBV2 and TRBJ2-3; D gene uncertain. CDR1 is SNHLY and CDR2 is FYNNEI in the germline V gene. With 6 bases removed from V and 2 bases from J, the gap between germline ends came to 15 bases. The CDR3 is 15 amino acids.

The CDR3, as DNA: TGTGCCAGCACCCTCGGGGGAGGCGGGGAGCTGTTTTTT. This encodes CASTLGGGGELFF. The chain employs TRBV12-3 or TRBV12-4 and TRBJ2-2; maybe TRBD2 (6 bases). V dropped 7 bases and J dropped 7 bases, with 13 bases sitting between them. The CDR3 runs 13 residues.

The V gene is TRBV6-5, the J gene TRBJ2-3; D perhaps matches TRBD2 (5 bases). Germline CDR1 reads MNHEY; CDR2 reads SVGAGI. The CDR3 length is 13 residues. V lost 6 bases to trimming and J lost 2 bases, with 9 bases between them. CDR3 nucleotides: TGTGCCAGCAGGGACTCCCTCACAGATACGCAGTATTTT. Its translation is CASRDSLTDTQYF.

The chain employs TRBV5-1 and TRBJ2-3, with D possibly matching TRBD2 (5 bases). V lost 4 bases, J lost 3 bases, and 18 bases lay in between. CDR3 length: 16 residues. CDR1 and CDR2 (germline): SGHRS, YFSETQ. CDR3 DNA sequence: TGCGCCAGCAGCCCCGACGGGGATATAATGACAGATACGCAGTATTTT. This gives the protein CASSPDGDIMTDTQYF.

In its sample, this clone was seen a few times. In DNA, the CDR3 is TGTGCCAGCTCAGTCCCGGAGACAGGGACCTACGAGCAGTACTTC. Protein product: CASSVPETGTYEQYF. The chain links TRBV18 to TRBJ2-7; 7 bases align to TRBD1. The CDR3 covers 15 residues. Germline V gene lookup returns CDR1 KGHSH and CDR2 LQKENI. Trimming cost V 5 bases and J 2 bases; bases outside gene matches: 9.

This chain uses TRBV12-3 or TRBV12-4 with TRBJ2-7; TRBD1 matches at 9 bases. The CDR3 totals 12 residues. The J segment lost 7 bases and the V segment lost 3 bases, leaving 1 base of the junction unmatched. The CDR3 loop reads CASSLGQGEQYF. For the CDR3, the DNA is TGTGCCAGCAGTTTGGGACAGGGAGAGCAGTACTTC.

This rearrangement joins TRBV27 to TRBJ1-6, with D perhaps TRBD1 (5 bases). Germline assignment: CDR1 MNHEY and CDR2 SMNVEV (reference sequence). V was trimmed by 8 bases and J by 9 bases, leaving 23 bases between them. The CDR3 runs to 16 residues. The CDR3 DNA sequence: TGTGCCAGCCAGGCGGGGGGGATTTGGCTCGGTTCACCCCTCCACTTT. It codes for CASQAGGIWLGSPLHF.

The chain has TRBV6-5 and TRBJ1-1; 10 bases are a match to TRBD1. This CDR3 region has 15 residues. The germline CDR1 and CDR2 sequences are MNHEY and SVGAGI. The V gene end was trimmed by 6 bases and the J gene end by 1 base; junction bases not matched to a gene: 5. The DNA of the CDR3 is TGTGCCAGCAGCACCCGGGACAGGGGGAACACTGAAGCTTTCTTT. Its protein product is CASSTRDRGNTEAFF.

This clone has only one observation. This sequence joins TRBV9 and TRBJ2-1; D not resolved. CDR3 length equals 14 residues. The germline gives CDR1 SGDLS, CDR2 YYNGEE. The V and J ends lost 7 bases and 0 bases respectively, with 11 bases between them. The CDR3 DNA reads TGTGCCAGCGGCCCGTACAGCTCCTACAATGAGCAGTTCTTC. Amino acid sequence: CASGPYSSYNEQFF.

This clone was seen only once. The chain combines TRBV28 with TRBJ2-5, with a tentative D call TRBD1 (6 bases). The germline V gene has CDR1 MDHEN and CDR2 SYDVKM. V gave up 2 bases and J gave up 1 base, with 11 bases separating them. The CDR3 is made up of 15 amino acids. The CDR3 DNA follows: TGTGCCAGCAGTTTACGGAAGACAGGCCAAGAGACCCAGTACTTC. This translates into CASSLRKTGQETQYF.

The chain links TRBV2 to TRBJ2-7; the D is unclear. The CDR3 loop spans 16 amino acids. Between the trimmed V and J ends, which lost 1 base and 3 bases, there was a span of 16 bases. Germline values: CDR1 SNHLY, CDR2 FYNNEI. The CDR3 region is CASSEVQAGPRYEQYF. The CDR3 coding sequence is TGTGCCAGCAGTGAAGTTCAGGCAGGCCCTCGCTACGAGCAGTACTTC.

This clone appeared once. V usage is TRBV5-6 and J usage is TRBJ2-1, with TRBD2 matching 10 bases. This CDR3 region has 17 residues. The junction had 7 bases not matched to a gene; V was cut back by 0 bases and J by 4 bases. CDR1 and CDR2 from the germline V gene are SGHDT and YYEEEE. This CDR3 is CASSLAASGGLYNEQFF. CDR3 coding DNA: TGTGCCAGCAGCTTGGCGGCTAGCGGGGGTCTTTACAATGAGCAGTTCTTC.

The count of this clone is one. The rearrangement joins TRBV2 to TRBJ2-1; TRBD2 matches 9 bases. V shed 2 bases, J shed 8 bases, and the junction held 13 bases outside the gene matches. CDR1 SNHLY and CDR2 FYNNEI come from the germline V gene. The CDR3 length is 17 residues. As DNA, the CDR3 is TGTGCCAGCAGTGAATTTAGCGGGAGCCGCGGCGGGGATGAGCAGTTCTTC. Translating it yields CASSEFSGSRGGDEQFF. The full variable domain, its missing parts supplied by reference TRBV2 and TRBJ2-1, is EPEVTQTPSHQVTQMGQEVILRCVPISNHLYFYWYRQILGQKVEFLVSFYNNEISEKSEIFDDQFSVERPDGSNFTLKIRSTKLEDSAMYFCASSEFSGSRGGDEQFFGPGTRLTVL.

The chain carries TRBV7-9 and TRBJ2-2; TRBD2 might be the D (5 bases). The germline V and J ends were trimmed by 10 bases and 4 bases, with 16 bases remaining between them. Germline values: CDR1 SEHNR, CDR2 FQNEAQ (reference sequence). This CDR3 has 14 residues. The CDR3 nucleotides are TGTGCCACCACCATGGGGAGTAGCACCGGGGAGCTGTTTTTT. As protein: CATTMGSSTGELFF.

The chain employs TRBV2 and TRBJ1-2, with 8 bases that match TRBD1. The J segment lost 4 bases and the V segment lost 2 bases, leaving 6 bases of the junction unmatched. Looked up from germline, CDR1 is SNHLY and CDR2 is FYNNEI. This CDR3 comprises 15 residues. In nucleotides, the CDR3 is TGTGCCAGCAGTGAATTGACAGGGGTTAGCTATGGCTACACCTTC. Translated, it gives CASSELTGVSYGYTF.

This clone was observed a single time. V is TRBV14 and J is TRBJ2-5, with 8 bases aligning to TRBD2. CDR1 is SGHDN, CDR2 FVKESK, per germline. The CDR3 runs to 16 residues. J was trimmed by 5 bases and V by 1 base; bases with no gene match: 9. The CDR3 DNA reads TGTGCCAGCAGCCAAGGACTAGCGCGGCCCGGGGAGACCCAGTACTTC. It is translated as CASSQGLARPGETQYF.

This chain connects TRBV4-2 to TRBJ2-3; 9 bases line up with TRBD2. CDR1 LGHNA and CDR2 YNFKEQ come from the germline V gene. There are 15 residues in the CDR3. J gave up 7 bases and V 0 bases, and 5 bases lay outside the gene matches. CDR3 nucleotide sequence: TGTGCCAGCAGCCAAGATCGCGGGGGGGCCTATACGCAGTATTTT. As protein: CASSQDRGGAYTQYF.

The chain combines TRBV6-5 with TRBJ2-5; the D is unclear. Trimming left V 1 base short and J 5 bases short, with 5 bases between. Germline-derived CDR1 and CDR2 are MNHEY and SVGAGI. There are 12 residues in the CDR3. CDR3 sequence: CASSYFGETQYF. CDR3 in DNA: TGTGCCAGCAGTTACTTCGGGGAGACCCAGTACTTC.

The V call is TRBV5-1, the J call TRBJ2-1, with TRBD1 as a possible D gene (5 bases). V was cut by 3 bases and J by 4 bases, with 8 bases left in between. CDR1 is SGHRS, CDR2 YFSETQ, per germline. CDR3 length: 13 residues. The CDR3 spells CASSSQGYNEQFF. Here the CDR3 DNA reads TGCGCCAGCAGCTCCCAGGGATACAATGAGCAGTTCTTC.

This chain connects TRBV19 to TRBJ2-3; 11 bases are a match to TRBD2. Germline V gene data show CDR1 as LNHDA and CDR2 as SQIVND (reference sequence). This CDR3 spans 17 amino acids. V trimming: 3 bases; J trimming: 6 bases; junction bases outside the gene matches: 11. CDR3 residues: CASSIPGIAGGYDTQYF. CDR3 DNA: TGTGCCAGTAGTATCCCAGGAATAGCGGGAGGGTATGATACGCAGTATTTT.

The J gene is TRBJ2-3, the V gene TRBV7-9, with 8 bases fitting TRBD2. CDR3 size: 16 residues. Germline V gives CDR1 SEHNR, CDR2 FQNEAQ (reference sequence). The V gene end was trimmed by 8 bases and the J gene end by 0 bases; junction bases not matched to a gene: 10. This chain's CDR3 is CASGNSGAASTDTQYF. The DNA of the CDR3 is TGTGCCAGCGGTAATAGCGGGGCTGCTAGCACAGATACGCAGTATTTT.

The chain recombines TRBV3-1 (or the pseudogene TRBV3-2) with TRBJ2-3, with 10 positions matching TRBD1. With V trimmed by 9 bases and J by 4 bases, 4 bases remained unmatched. CDR1 and CDR2 from the germline V gene are LGHDT and YNNKEL (reference sequence). This CDR3 has 13 residues. The CDR3 is CASGQGEADTQYF. CDR3 nucleotides: TGTGCCAGTGGACAGGGGGAAGCAGATACGCAGTATTTT.

The V call is TRBV10-1, the J call TRBJ2-3, with a possible D match to TRBD2 (5 bases). Trimming left V 0 bases short and J 1 base short, with 8 bases between. The germline gives CDR1 WNHNN, CDR2 SYGVQD (reference sequence). The CDR3 sequence is 15 residues long. In DNA, the CDR3 is TGCGCCAGCAGTGAGTCGAAGGGAGGCACAGATACGCAGTATTTT. Amino acid sequence: CASSESKGGTDTQYF.